The T cell receptor (beta chain) under discussion was sequenced for a study of blood T cell repertoires in COVID-19 (dated by TCRdb to 2018 to 2020). Context from the whole study: Samples covering the acute and convalescent phases of COVID-19 were provided by collaborators in the United States, Italy and Spain. The material from the prospective study consisted of cDNA or gDNA derived from T cells, B-cell-depleted T cells, or PBMCs. Deeply sampled blood TCRbeta repertoires from subjects exposed to, actively infected with, or recovered from COVID-19 were included in the dataset. The repertoires were released in a freely available public database meant as a resource for research on the immune response to SARS-CoV-2. The samples were drawn from the first 160 participants of the ongoing ImmuneRACE study and from 1,254 subjects provided by 6 global collaborators. The sample metadata nearly always contained a de-identified subject ID, COVID-19 status, age in years and sex. HLA class I and class II types, where available, came from metadata supplied by the sample provider rather than from assay-based typing.

Enrolling through a virtual design, the prospective study's participants ranged in age from roughly 18 to 89 years and lived across 24 United States geographic areas. Cohort assignment in the prospective study relied on participant-reported clinical history from a screening survey and a study questionnaire. A participant counted as exposed if, within 2 weeks of entering the study, that participant had been in contact with someone who had a PCR-confirmed or clinician-diagnosed COVID-19 case. Each participant in the prospective study had whole blood, serum and a nasopharyngeal or oropharyngeal swab collected by mobile phlebotomists. Prospective study participants could optionally give additional blood draws and questionnaires over a roughly 2-month period. Before DNA extraction, blood samples from the prospective study were shipped at room temperature or frozen. The immunoSEQ Assay, a bias-controlled multiplex PCR, was used to amplify TCRbeta CDR3 regions from genomic DNA. The paper's data handling went like this. Nucleated cell counts per sample were estimated from amplification of reference gene primers within the assay. Sequence reads were collapsed and filtered to measure the absolute abundance of every unique TCRbeta CDR3 rearrangement. Productive Simpson clonality was computed per sample as the square root of Simpson's diversity index over productive rearrangements. Entries here come from immuneACCESS through TCRdb and include only in-frame sequences with V and J called. Some clones fail to appear in such tables; in the studies checked, an unresolved V gene covers under half of the shortfall, and the cause of the remainder is unknown. The V and J calls and clone size come from that table; D and trimming were worked out from the DNA. This sample holds about 310,000 clones; approximately 81% were observed only once. The ten largest account for about 1.9% of the sample.

The CDR3 goes from the cysteine to the phenylalanine over 15 residues. Solely the CDR3 DNA is kept, with 45 bases framed from the first base. The germline V gene (reference sequence) provides CDR1 MNHEY and CDR2 SMNVEV. V drops 6 bases and J drops 4 bases, leaving 15 bases in between. Overall study outcomes, separate from this receptor: Clinical and demographic metadata were provided uncurated, with the amount varying by source and participant.

In regard to this clone: There is no known antigen for this receptor. Base qualities were left out, and no much larger clone turns up one base away.

The sequencing input was PBMCs or T cells enriched from blood (not recorded which). The source is a woman younger than 45 who had been exposed to COVID-19. The chain joins TRBV27 to TRBJ2-2; TRBD2 is perhaps the D gene, given 6 matching bases. The CDR3 protein: CASSFSLGGTGELFF. The DNA sequence is TGTGCCAGCAGCTTTTCCTTGGGAGGCACCGGGGAGCTGTTTTTT.